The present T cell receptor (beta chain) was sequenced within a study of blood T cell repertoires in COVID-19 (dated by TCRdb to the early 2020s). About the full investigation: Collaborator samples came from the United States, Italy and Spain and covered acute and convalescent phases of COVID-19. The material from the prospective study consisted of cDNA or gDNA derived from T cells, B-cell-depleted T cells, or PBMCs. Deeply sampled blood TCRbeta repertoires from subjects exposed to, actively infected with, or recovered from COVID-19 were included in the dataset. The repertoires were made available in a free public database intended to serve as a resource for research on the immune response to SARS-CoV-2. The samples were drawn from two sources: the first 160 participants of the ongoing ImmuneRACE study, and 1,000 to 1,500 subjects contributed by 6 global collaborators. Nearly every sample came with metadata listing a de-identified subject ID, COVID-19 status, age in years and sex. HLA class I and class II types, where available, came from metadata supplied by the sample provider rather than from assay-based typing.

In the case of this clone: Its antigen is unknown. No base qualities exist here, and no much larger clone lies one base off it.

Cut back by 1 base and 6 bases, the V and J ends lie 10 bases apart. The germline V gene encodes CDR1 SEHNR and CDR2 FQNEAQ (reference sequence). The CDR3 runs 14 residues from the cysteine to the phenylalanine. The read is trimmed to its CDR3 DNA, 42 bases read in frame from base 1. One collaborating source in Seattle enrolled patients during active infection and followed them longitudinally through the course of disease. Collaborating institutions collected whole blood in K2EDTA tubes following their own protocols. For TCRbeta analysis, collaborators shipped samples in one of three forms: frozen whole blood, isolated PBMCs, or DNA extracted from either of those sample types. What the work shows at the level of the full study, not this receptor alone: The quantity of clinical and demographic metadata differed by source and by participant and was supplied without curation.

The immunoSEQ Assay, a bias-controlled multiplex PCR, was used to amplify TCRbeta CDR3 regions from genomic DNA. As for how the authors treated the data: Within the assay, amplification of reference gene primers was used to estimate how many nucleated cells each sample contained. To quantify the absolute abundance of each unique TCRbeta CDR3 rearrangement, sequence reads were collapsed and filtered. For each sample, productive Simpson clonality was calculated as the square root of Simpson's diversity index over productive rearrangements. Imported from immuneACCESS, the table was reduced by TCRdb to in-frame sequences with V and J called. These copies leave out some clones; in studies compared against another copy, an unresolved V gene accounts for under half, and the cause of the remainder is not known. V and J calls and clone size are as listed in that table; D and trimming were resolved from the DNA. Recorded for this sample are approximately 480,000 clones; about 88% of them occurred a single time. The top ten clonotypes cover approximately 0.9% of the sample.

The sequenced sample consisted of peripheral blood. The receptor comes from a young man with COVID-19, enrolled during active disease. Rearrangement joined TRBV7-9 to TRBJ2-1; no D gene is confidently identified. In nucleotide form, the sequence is TGTGCCAGCAGCTTAGGCCAGAATTCCAATGAGCAGTTCTTC. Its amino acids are CASSLGQNSNEQFF.